This T cell receptor beta chain was captured by sequencing in a study of regulatory T cells in long-lasting Graves disease. Time point reported: newly diagnosed GD, antithyroid drugs for less than 3 months. Making the TCR library involved RNA that had been extracted from PBMCs. About this clonotype itself: Its matching antigen is unknown.

The authors built TCR beta libraries using iRepertoire HTBI primers and Arm-PCR of CDR3 regions. Each CDR3 protein gets one entry after TCRdb re-called the multiplex PCR reads with MiXCR. The table lists about 320,000 distinct CDR3 sequences, about a sixth of them singletons, with around 36% in the top ten. The length of the CDR3 is 14 residues. Germline CDR1 LNHDA, CDR2 SQIVND (reference sequence). Trimming took 7 bases from V and 4 from J; bases not matched to a gene: 8. Whole-study findings and limits: Patients with persistent disease showed a bias toward TRBV28, TRBJ1-2 and TRBJ2-5.

The material sequenced was peripheral blood mononuclear cells (PBMCs), taken at new diagnosis, from a patient treated with antithyroid drugs. This TCR derives from a female donor with Graves disease. The chain recombines TRBV19 with TRBJ2-3, with 7 bases that match TRBD2. CDR3 sequence reads: CASKPSGASDTQYF. As DNA, the CDR3 is TGTGCCAGTAAACCTAGCGGAGCCTCAGATACGCAGTATTTT. Complete variable domain (other parts from reference TRBV19 and TRBJ2-3): DGGITQSPKYLFRKEGQNVTLSCEQNLNHDAMYWYRQDPGQGLRLIYYSQIVNDFQKGDIAEGYSVSREKKESFPLTVTSAQKNPTAFYLCASKPSGASDTQYFGPGTRLTVL.